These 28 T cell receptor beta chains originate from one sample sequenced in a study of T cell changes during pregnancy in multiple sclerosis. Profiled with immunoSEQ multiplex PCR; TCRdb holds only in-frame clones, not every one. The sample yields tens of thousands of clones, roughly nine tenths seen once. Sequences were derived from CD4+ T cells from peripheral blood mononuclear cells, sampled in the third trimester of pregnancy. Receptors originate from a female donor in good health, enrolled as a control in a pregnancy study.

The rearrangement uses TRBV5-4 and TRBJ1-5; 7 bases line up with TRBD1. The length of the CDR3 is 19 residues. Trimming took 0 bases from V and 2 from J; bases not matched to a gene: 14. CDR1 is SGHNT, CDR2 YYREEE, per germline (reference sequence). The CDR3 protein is CASSLEGLEGAAGNQPQHF. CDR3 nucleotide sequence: TGTGCCAGCAGCTTGGAGGGGCTAGAGGGGGCTGCGGGCAATCAGCCCCAGCATTTT.

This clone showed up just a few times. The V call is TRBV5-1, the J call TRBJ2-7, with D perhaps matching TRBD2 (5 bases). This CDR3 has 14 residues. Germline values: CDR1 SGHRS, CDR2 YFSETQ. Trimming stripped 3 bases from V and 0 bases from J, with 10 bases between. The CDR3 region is CASSWGAHSYEQYF. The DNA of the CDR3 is TGCGCCAGCAGCTGGGGAGCCCACTCCTACGAGCAGTACTTC.

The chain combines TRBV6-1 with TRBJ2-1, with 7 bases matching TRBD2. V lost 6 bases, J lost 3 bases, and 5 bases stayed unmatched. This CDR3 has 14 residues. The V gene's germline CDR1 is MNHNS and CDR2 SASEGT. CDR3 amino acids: CASSRTSNYNEQFF. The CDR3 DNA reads TGTGCCAGCAGCCGGACTAGTAACTACAATGAGCAGTTCTTC.

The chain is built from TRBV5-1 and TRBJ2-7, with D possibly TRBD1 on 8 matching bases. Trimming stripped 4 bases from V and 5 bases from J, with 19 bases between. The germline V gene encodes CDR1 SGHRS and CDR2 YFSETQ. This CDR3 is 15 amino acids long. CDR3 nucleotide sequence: TGCGCCAGCAGCAGGGGCGGACAGGGAGGGAACGAGCAGTACTTC. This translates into CASSRGGQGGNEQYF.

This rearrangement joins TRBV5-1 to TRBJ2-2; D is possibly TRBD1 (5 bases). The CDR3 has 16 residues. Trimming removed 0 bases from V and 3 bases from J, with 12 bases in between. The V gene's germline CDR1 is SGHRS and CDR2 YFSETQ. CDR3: CASSLGSRVDTGELFF. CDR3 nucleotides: TGCGCCAGCAGCTTGGGTTCCAGGGTTGACACCGGGGAGCTGTTTTTT.

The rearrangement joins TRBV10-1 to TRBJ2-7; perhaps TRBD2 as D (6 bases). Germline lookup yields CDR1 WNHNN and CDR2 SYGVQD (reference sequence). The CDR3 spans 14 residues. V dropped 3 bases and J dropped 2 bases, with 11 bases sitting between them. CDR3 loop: CASSDGSGPYEQYF. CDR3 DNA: TGCGCCAGCAGTGATGGTAGCGGCCCCTACGAGCAGTACTTC.

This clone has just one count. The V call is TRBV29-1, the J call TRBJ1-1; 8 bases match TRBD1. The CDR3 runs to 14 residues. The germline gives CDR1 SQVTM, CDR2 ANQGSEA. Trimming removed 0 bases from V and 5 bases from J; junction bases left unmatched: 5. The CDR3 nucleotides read TGCAGCGTTGAAGATACAGGGGGAAAGACTGAAGCTTTCTTT. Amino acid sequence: CSVEDTGGKTEAFF. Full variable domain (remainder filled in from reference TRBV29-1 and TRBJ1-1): SAVISQKPSRDICQRGTSLTIQCQVDSQVTMMFWYRQQPGQSLTLIATANQGSEATYESGFVIDKFPISRPNLTFSTLTVSNMSPEDSSIYLCSVEDTGGKTEAFFGQGTRLTVV.

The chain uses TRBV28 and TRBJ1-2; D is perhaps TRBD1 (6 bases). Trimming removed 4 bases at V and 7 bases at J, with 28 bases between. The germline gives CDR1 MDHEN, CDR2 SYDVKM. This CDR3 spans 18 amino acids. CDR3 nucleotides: TGTGCCAGCAGTTCAATGGGACAACAAGTTGGTGTGCTGGGTGGCTACACCTTC. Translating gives CASSSMGQQVGVLGGYTF.

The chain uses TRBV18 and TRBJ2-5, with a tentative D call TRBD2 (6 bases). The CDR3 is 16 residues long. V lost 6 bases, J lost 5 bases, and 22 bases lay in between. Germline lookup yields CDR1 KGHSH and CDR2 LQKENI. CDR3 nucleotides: TGTGCCAGCTCGGCGGCTCTGGCCTCCCGGGGGGAGACCCAGTACTTC. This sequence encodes CASSAALASRGETQYF.

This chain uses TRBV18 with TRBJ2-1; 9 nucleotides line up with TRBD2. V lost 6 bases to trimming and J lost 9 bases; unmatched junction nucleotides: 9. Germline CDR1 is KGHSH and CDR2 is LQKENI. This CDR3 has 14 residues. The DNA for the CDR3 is TGTGCCAGCTCTTCCGATAGCGGGAGTGTTGAGCAGTTCTTC. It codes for CASSSDSGSVEQFF.

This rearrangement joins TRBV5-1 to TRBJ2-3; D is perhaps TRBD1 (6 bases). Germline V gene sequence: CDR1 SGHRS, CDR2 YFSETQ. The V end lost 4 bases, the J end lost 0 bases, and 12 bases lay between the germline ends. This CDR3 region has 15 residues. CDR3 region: CASSAPTGSTDTQYF. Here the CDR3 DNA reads TGCGCCAGCAGCGCGCCGACAGGTAGCACAGATACGCAGTATTTT.

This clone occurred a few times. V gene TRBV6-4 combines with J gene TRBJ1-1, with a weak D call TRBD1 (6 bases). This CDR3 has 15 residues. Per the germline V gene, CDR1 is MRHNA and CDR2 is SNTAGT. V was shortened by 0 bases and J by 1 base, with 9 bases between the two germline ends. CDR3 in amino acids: CASSDSRGGNTEAFF. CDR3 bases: TGTGCCAGCAGTGACTCGAGGGGGGGGAACACTGAAGCTTTCTTT.

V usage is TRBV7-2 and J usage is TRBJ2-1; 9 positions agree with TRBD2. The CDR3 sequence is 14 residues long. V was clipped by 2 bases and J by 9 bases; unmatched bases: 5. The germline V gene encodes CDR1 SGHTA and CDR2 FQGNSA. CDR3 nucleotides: TGTGCCAGCAGCTTACCAGCGGGAGGTCCTGAGCAGTTCTTC. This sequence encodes CASSLPAGGPEQFF. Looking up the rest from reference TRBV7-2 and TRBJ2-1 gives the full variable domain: GAGVSQSPSNKVTEKGKDVELRCDPISGHTALYWYRQSLGQGLEFLIYFQGNSAPDKSGLPSDRFSAERTGGSVSTLTIQRTQQEDSAVYLCASSLPAGGPEQFFGPGTRLTVL.

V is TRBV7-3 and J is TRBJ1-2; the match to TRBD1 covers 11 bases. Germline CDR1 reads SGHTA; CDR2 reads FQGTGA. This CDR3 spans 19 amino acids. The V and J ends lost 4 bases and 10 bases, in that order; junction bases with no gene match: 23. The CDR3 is CASSSHIRDRGLPRQAYTF. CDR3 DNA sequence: TGTGCCAGCAGCTCCCACATCCGGGACAGGGGGTTACCGCGACAGGCCTACACCTTC.

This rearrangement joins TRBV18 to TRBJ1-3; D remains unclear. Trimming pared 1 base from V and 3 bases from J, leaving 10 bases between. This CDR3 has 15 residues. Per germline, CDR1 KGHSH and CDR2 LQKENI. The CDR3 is CASSPLPTVGNTIYF. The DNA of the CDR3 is TGTGCCAGCTCACCACTCCCCACAGTTGGAAACACCATATATTTT. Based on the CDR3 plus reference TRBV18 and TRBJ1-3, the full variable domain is NAGVMQNPRHLVRRRGQEARLRCSPMKGHSHVYWYRQLPEEGLKFMVYLQKENIIDESGMPKERFSAEFPKEGPSILRIQQVVRGDSAAYFCASSPLPTVGNTIYFGEGSWLTVV.

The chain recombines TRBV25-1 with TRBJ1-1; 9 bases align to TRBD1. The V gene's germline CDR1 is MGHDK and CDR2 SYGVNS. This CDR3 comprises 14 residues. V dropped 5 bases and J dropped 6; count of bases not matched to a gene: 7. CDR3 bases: TGTGCCAGCAGTACAACAGGGGGCTTCGCTGAAGCTTTCTTT. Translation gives CASSTTGGFAEAFF.

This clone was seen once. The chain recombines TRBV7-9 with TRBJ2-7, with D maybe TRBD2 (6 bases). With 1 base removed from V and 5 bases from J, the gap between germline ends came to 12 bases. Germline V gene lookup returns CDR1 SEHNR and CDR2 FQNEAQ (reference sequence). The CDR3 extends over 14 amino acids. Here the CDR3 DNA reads TGTGCCAGCAGCTTAGTATCAAGGACTAACGAGCAGTACTTC. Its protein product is CASSLVSRTNEQYF. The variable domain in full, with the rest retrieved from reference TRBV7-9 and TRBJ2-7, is DTGVSQNPRHKITKRGQNVTFRCDPISEHNRLYWYRQTLGQGPEFLTYFQNEAQLEKSRLLSDRFSAERPKGSFSTLEIQRTEQGDSAMYLCASSLVSRTNEQYFGPGTRLTVT.

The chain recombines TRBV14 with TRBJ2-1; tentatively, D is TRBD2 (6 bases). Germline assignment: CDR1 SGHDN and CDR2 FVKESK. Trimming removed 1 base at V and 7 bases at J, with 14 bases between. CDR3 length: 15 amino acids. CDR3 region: CASSQARDFNNEQFF. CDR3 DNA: TGTGCCAGCAGCCAAGCCCGGGACTTCAATAATGAGCAGTTCTTC.

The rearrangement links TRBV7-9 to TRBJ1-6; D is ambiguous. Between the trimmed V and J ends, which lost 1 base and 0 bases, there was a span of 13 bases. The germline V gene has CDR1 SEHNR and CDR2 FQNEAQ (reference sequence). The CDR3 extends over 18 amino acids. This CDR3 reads CASSLVVAKSSYNSPLHF. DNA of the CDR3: TGTGCCAGCAGCTTAGTTGTCGCGAAAAGCTCCTATAATTCACCCCTCCACTTT. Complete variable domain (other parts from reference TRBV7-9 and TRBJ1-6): DTGVSQNPRHKITKRGQNVTFRCDPISEHNRLYWYRQTLGQGPEFLTYFQNEAQLEKSRLLSDRFSAERPKGSFSTLEIQRTEQGDSAMYLCASSLVVAKSSYNSPLHFGNGTRLTVT.

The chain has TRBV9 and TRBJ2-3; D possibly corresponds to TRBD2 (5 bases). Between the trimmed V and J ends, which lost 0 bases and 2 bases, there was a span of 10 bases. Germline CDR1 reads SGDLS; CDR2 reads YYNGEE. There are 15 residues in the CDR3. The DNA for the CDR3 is TGTGCCAGCAGCGTAGAAGCGGCGAACACAGATACGCAGTATTTT. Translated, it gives CASSVEAANTDTQYF.

The CDR3 loop is CASSLGSRGRRTEAFF. Here the CDR3 DNA reads TGTGCCAGCAGCTTAGGGAGCAGGGGGAGAAGGACTGAAGCTTTCTTT. The chain carries TRBV7-3 and TRBJ1-1; 7 bases agree with TRBD1. The CDR3 spans 16 residues. V lost 2 bases and J lost 5; bases outside the gene matches: 11. Germline loops: CDR1 SGHTA, CDR2 FQGTGA.

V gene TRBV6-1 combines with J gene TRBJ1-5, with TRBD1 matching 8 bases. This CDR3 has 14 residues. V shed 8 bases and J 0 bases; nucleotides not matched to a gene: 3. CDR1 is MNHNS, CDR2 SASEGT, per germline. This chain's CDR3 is CASGDRYSNQPQHF. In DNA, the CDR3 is TGTGCCAGCGGGGACAGGTATAGCAATCAGCCCCAGCATTTT.

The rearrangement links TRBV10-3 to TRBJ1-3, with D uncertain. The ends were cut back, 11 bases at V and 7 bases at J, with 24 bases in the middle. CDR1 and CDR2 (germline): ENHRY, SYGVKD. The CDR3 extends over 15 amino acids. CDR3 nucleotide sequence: TGTGCCTCCCGGGGTACCCTCACCGGTGGGAACACCATATATTTT. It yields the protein CASRGTLTGGNTIYF.

CDR3 loop: CASSRDNEQFF. CDR3 nucleotide sequence: TGTGCCAGCAGCCGGGACAATGAGCAGTTCTTC. The genes are TRBV9 and TRBJ2-1; no reliable D call. The CDR3 spans 11 residues. Per the germline V gene, CDR1 is SGDLS and CDR2 is YYNGEE. V lost 4 bases and J lost 5, with 4 bases in between.

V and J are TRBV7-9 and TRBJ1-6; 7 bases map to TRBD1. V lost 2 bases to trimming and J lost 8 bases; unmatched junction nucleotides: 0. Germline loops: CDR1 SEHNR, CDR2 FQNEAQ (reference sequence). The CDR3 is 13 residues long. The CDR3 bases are TGTGCCAGCAGCTTAACAGGGGATTCACCCCTCCACTTT. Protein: CASSLTGDSPLHF.

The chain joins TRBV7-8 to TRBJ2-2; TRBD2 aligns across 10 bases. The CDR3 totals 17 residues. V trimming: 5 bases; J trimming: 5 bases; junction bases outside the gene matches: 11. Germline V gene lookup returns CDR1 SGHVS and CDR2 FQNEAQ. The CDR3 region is CASSRLAGPRGTGELFF. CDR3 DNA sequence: TGTGCCAGCAGCCGACTAGCGGGTCCCAGGGGGACCGGGGAGCTGTTTTTT.

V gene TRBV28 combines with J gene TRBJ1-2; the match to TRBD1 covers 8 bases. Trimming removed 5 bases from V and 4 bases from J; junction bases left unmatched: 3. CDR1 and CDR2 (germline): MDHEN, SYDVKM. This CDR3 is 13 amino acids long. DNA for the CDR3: TGTGCCAGCAGTGAGACAGGGGTCTATGGCTACACCTTC. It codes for CASSETGVYGYTF.

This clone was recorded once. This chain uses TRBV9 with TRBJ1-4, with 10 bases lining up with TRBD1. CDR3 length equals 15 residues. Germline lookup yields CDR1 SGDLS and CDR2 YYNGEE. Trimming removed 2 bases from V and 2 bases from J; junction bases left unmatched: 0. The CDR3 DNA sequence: TGTGCCAGCAGCGTGACAGGGGGCACTAATGAAAAACTGTTTTTT. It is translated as CASSVTGGTNEKLFF.